This T cell receptor beta chain derives from a study of blood T cells in healthy people across ages. Through a sample-barcoded 5' primer and a J-beta primer mix, a second PCR was run for roughly 6 to 12 cycles. MiXCR, run by TCRdb on the 5' RACE reads, gives a single entry per CDR3 protein. The sample contains 1.6 million or so distinct CDR3 sequences, about 31% of which appear only once. CDR1 is DFQATT, CDR2 SNEGSKA, per germline (reference sequence). This CDR3 contains 15 residues. Trimming left V 0 bases short and J 4 bases short, with 12 bases between. The TCR sequence derives from a woman younger than 45 in good health. This chain connects TRBV20-1 to TRBJ1-4, with D unresolved. Sequencing was performed on blood. In DNA, the CDR3 is TGCAGTGCTAGAGATCGCAAGAGGTTTAATGAAAAACTGTTTTTT. Translation gives CSARDRKRFNEKLFF.